Following are 32 T cell receptor beta chains from one sample sequenced in a study of blood T cell repertoires in COVID-19. Produced via immunoSEQ multiplex PCR; TCRdb's table is partial and in-frame only. The table has roughly 400,000 clones, 80% to 95% seen once; the top ten hold about 0.63%. Sequencing input: PBMCs or T cells enriched from blood (not recorded which). These receptor sequences come from a man in his late teens or twenties who had recovered from COVID-19.

This chain links TRBV10-3 with TRBJ2-3; D is possibly TRBD2 (6 bases). The germline gives CDR1 ENHRY, CDR2 SYGVKD. The ends were cut back, 7 bases at V and 2 bases at J, with 13 bases in the middle. The CDR3 loop spans 14 amino acids. Here the CDR3 DNA reads TGTGCCATCAACTTAGCGGAGTCCACAGATACGCAGTATTTT. Residues: CAINLAESTDTQYF.

The CDR3 region is CASSHKLAGDTDTQYF. CDR3 DNA sequence: TGTGCCAGCAGCCACAAACTAGCGGGGGACACAGATACGCAGTATTTT. V is TRBV5-4 and J is TRBJ2-3; 11 nucleotides agree with TRBD2. CDR1 is SGHNT and CDR2 is YYREEE in the germline V gene (reference sequence). This CDR3 region has 16 residues. Unmatched junction bases numbered 6, after V lost 4 bases and J lost 2 bases.

The chain links TRBV11-2 to TRBJ2-1; D ambiguous. There are 15 residues in the CDR3. Per the germline V gene, CDR1 is SGHAT and CDR2 is FQNNGV. The V gene lost 5 bases and the J gene lost 3 bases, with 14 bases spanning the gap. The CDR3 nucleotides are TGTGCCAGCAGCACGACGACAACCTTCTACAATGAGCAGTTCTTC. It translates to CASSTTTTFYNEQFF.

The chain employs TRBV7-3 and TRBJ2-5; 11 bases fit TRBD1. Germline CDR1 is SGHTA and CDR2 is FQGTGA. CDR3 length: 14 residues. Unmatched junction bases numbered 5, after V lost 5 bases and J lost 6 bases. Written as DNA, the CDR3 is TGTGCCAGCAGCCCCGGGACAGGGGGGAAGACCCAGTACTTC. Protein: CASSPGTGGKTQYF.

CDR3 loop: CASSLSVRGGYGYTF. CDR3 sequence (DNA): TGTGCCAGCAGTTTATCCGTTCGGGGGGGCTATGGCTACACCTTC. The chain uses TRBV28 and TRBJ1-2; maybe TRBD1 (5 bases). Germline V CDR1 and CDR2: MDHEN, SYDVKM. This CDR3 comprises 15 residues. The germline V and J ends were trimmed by 1 base and 4 bases, with 13 bases remaining between them.

This clone was seen once. This CDR3 is also generated by other DNA sequences in the sample. The chain uses TRBV7-8 and TRBJ2-7; D not resolved. With 5 bases removed from V and 0 bases from J, the gap between germline ends came to 5 bases. This CDR3 contains 12 residues. Germline V gene sequence: CDR1 SGHVS, CDR2 FQNEAQ. The CDR3 DNA follows: TGTGCCAGCAGCCCTAGCTCCTACGAGCAGTACTTC. Protein: CASSPSSYEQYF. The full variable domain, in which reference TRBV7-8 and TRBJ2-7 provide the parts outside the CDR3, is GAGVSQSPRYKVAKRGQDVALRCDPISGHVSLFWYQQALGQGPEFLTYFQNEAQLDKSGLPSDRFFAERPEGSVSTLKIQRTQQEDSAVYLCASSPSSYEQYFGPGTRLTVT.

The chain combines TRBV5-1 with TRBJ2-3; 9 bases match TRBD2. The germline V gene has CDR1 SGHRS and CDR2 YFSETQ. The trim removed 3 bases at V and 1 base at J, leaving 6 bases unmatched. This CDR3 is built from 16 residues. The CDR3 here is CASSSASGARTDTQYF. CDR3 in DNA: TGCGCCAGCAGCTCCGCTAGCGGGGCCCGCACAGATACGCAGTATTTT.

The chain uses TRBV13 and TRBJ1-6; 10 bases match TRBD1. Germline V gene lookup returns CDR1 PRHDT and CDR2 FYEKMQ (reference sequence). V lost 7 bases, J lost 8 bases, and 14 bases stayed unmatched. The length of the CDR3 is 17 residues. The CDR3 DNA is TGTGCCAGCACCATTCGGTCGACAGGGGGCTTGTATTCACCCCTCCACTTT. It specifies CASTIRSTGGLYSPLHF.

CDR3 amino acids: CASSEGGGREHEQYF. CDR3 DNA: TGTGCCAGCAGTGAAGGGGGGGGCAGGGAGCACGAGCAGTACTTC. The genes are TRBV2 and TRBJ2-7; D may be TRBD2 (7 bases). Germline values: CDR1 SNHLY, CDR2 FYNNEI. The CDR3 consists of 15 residues. The V end lost 1 base, the J end lost 5 bases, and 15 bases lay between the germline ends.

This rearrangement joins TRBV11-3 to TRBJ1-2, with D unclear. V lost 2 bases to trimming and J lost 5 bases, with 9 bases between them. This CDR3 region has 13 residues. Germline V CDR1 and CDR2: SGHNT, YENEEA. The chain's CDR3 is CASSLRTGYGYTF. CDR3 nucleotide sequence: TGTGCCAGCAGCTTAAGAACCGGTTATGGCTACACCTTC.

The V call is TRBV30, the J call TRBJ1-4; 7 nucleotides match TRBD1. The germline CDR1 and CDR2 sequences are GTSNPN and SVGIG (reference sequence). V dropped 2 bases and J dropped 3; count of bases not matched to a gene: 3. The length of the CDR3 is 14 residues. The CDR3 here is CAWSLGQANEKLFF. The CDR3 bases are TGTGCCTGGAGTTTAGGACAGGCTAATGAAAAACTGTTTTTT.

The rearrangement joins TRBV5-8 to TRBJ2-5; 7 positions match TRBD1. Germline lookup yields CDR1 SGHTS and CDR2 YDEGEE. This CDR3 region has 15 residues. Trimming removed 6 bases from V and 1 base from J; junction bases left unmatched: 9. The CDR3 bases are TGTGCCAGCATCCACCGGGACAGCCTCCAAGAGACCCAGTACTTC. This translates into CASIHRDSLQETQYF.

The chain joins TRBV4-1 to TRBJ2-1, with D possibly matching TRBD1 (5 bases). Trimming shortened V by 3 bases and J by 8 bases, and 11 bases separated the two germline ends. The CDR3 covers 13 residues. The germline V gene has CDR1 MGHRA and CDR2 YSYEKL. This CDR3 reads CASSQQGTDEQFF. DNA of the CDR3: TGCGCCAGCAGCCAGCAGGGTACCGATGAGCAGTTCTTC.

This chain uses TRBV11-2 with TRBJ1-5; D is ambiguous. The germline CDR1 and CDR2 sequences are SGHAT and FQNNGV. With 4 bases removed from V and 7 bases from J, the gap between germline ends came to 8 bases. The CDR3 runs 12 residues. CDR3 sequence reads: CASSSHRQPQHF. For the CDR3, the DNA is TGTGCCAGCAGCTCCCACCGGCAGCCCCAGCATTTT.

The V and J genes are TRBV5-8 and TRBJ2-2, with D perhaps matching TRBD1 (6 bases). The V and J ends lost 3 bases and 1 base respectively, with 10 bases between them. This CDR3 has 15 amino acids. CDR1 and CDR2 (germline): SGHTS, YDEGEE. CDR3 loop: CASSWPGQNTGELFF. The DNA of the CDR3 is TGTGCCAGCAGCTGGCCGGGACAGAACACCGGGGAGCTGTTTTTT.

The chain carries TRBV7-9 and TRBJ2-7; the D gene is possibly TRBD2 (7 bases). V was clipped by 3 bases and J by 1 base, with 16 bases between them. This CDR3 is 16 amino acids long. Per germline, CDR1 SEHNR and CDR2 FQNEAQ (reference sequence). DNA of the CDR3: TGTGCCAGCAGCTTCGAAGGGGGGGCTGCATCCTACGAGCAGTACTTC. Residues: CASSFEGGAASYEQYF.

V and J are TRBV29-1 and TRBJ2-3; perhaps TRBD2 as D (6 bases). V was shortened by 4 bases and J by 3 bases, with 8 bases between the two germline ends. The length of the CDR3 is 12 residues. CDR1 and CDR2 from the germline V gene are SQVTM and ANQGSEA. CDR3 amino acids: CSVGRGTDTQYF. As DNA, the CDR3 is TGCAGCGTTGGGAGGGGAACAGATACGCAGTATTTT.

The chain recombines TRBV5-1 with TRBJ2-1, with TRBD2 identical over 10 bases. This CDR3 comprises 17 residues. V lost 7 bases and J lost 0; bases outside the gene matches: 10. CDR1 and CDR2 from the germline V gene are SGHRS and YFSETQ. CDR3 residues: CASAGLASLSSYNEQFF. The DNA for the CDR3 is TGCGCCAGCGCGGGACTAGCGAGTCTTAGCTCCTACAATGAGCAGTTCTTC.

The chain employs TRBV15 and TRBJ2-5; a possible D gene is TRBD1 (5 bases). This CDR3 has 18 amino acids. Germline lookup yields CDR1 LNHNV and CDR2 YYDKDF (reference sequence). Trimming left V 1 base short and J 1 base short, with 19 bases between. The CDR3 nucleotides read TGTGCCACCAGCAGAGGGTCTCAGGGCAACGTTGCCCAAGAGACCCAGTACTTC. Its translation is CATSRGSQGNVAQETQYF.

The chain joins TRBV27 to TRBJ1-1, with a weak D call TRBD1 (6 bases). V was clipped by 5 bases and J by 6 bases, with 22 bases between them. Germline CDR1 MNHEY, CDR2 SMNVEV (reference sequence). CDR3 length: 16 amino acids. In DNA, the CDR3 is TGTGCCAGCAGTCCCCCTTCCGGCTGGGGGCGGCCTGAAGCTTTCTTT. It specifies CASSPPSGWGRPEAFF.

This clone was seen once. The chain couples TRBV12-3 or TRBV12-4 to TRBJ2-1, with D tentatively TRBD2 (6 bases). This CDR3 has 12 amino acids. The ends were cut back, 1 base at V and 9 bases at J, with 7 bases in the middle. DNA of the CDR3: TGTGCCAGCAGTTTAGAGGGACTTGAGCAGTTCTTC. Residues: CASSLEGLEQFF.

A single count supports this clone. This chain joins TRBV27 and TRBJ2-7; TRBD2 matches at 7 bases. J gave up 1 base and V 6 bases, and 9 bases lay outside the gene matches. The CDR3 extends over 15 amino acids. Germline CDR1 MNHEY, CDR2 SMNVEV (reference sequence). CDR3 coding DNA: TGTGCCAGCAGCAAACAAGGGACTAAATCCTACGAGCAGTACTTC. Its translation is CASSKQGTKSYEQYF.

This chain links TRBV19 with TRBJ1-4, with no clear D. The germline V gene encodes CDR1 LNHDA and CDR2 SQIVND (reference sequence). CDR3 size: 14 residues. The V end was cut by 8 bases, the J end by 0 bases, with 10 bases between. The CDR3 DNA follows: TGTGCCAGTTTGATGAGCGCAACTAATGAAAAACTGTTTTTT. Translating gives CASLMSATNEKLFF.

The chain has TRBV9 and TRBJ2-5; 12 bases line up with TRBD1. CDR3 size: 14 residues. The V gene's germline CDR1 is SGDLS and CDR2 YYNGEE. V dropped 3 bases and J dropped 8; count of bases not matched to a gene: 5. The CDR3 is CASSAGTGGETQYF. Written as DNA, the CDR3 is TGTGCCAGCAGCGCGGGGACAGGGGGCGAAACCCAGTACTTC.

The chain couples TRBV20-1 to TRBJ1-2, with 10 bases identical to TRBD1. Trimming took 6 bases from V and 12 from J; bases not matched to a gene: 7. Per germline, CDR1 DFQATT and CDR2 SNEGSKA (reference sequence). The CDR3 loop spans 11 amino acids. The CDR3 sequence: CSARQGAENTF. As DNA, the CDR3 is TGCAGTGCCAGACAGGGGGCTGAGAACACCTTC.

This clone came up a few times. The chain uses TRBV10-3 and TRBJ1-2; D might be TRBD1 (5 bases). Germline loops: CDR1 ENHRY, CDR2 SYGVKD. This CDR3 has 12 residues. Trimming took off 10 bases at V and 7 bases at J, with 16 bases between the two ends. CDR3 coding DNA: TGTGCCAGGGGGGAGAACCTCGGTGGCTACACCTTC. Its translation is CARGENLGGYTF.

This clone appeared a single time. The CDR3 bases are TGTGCCAGCAGCCAAGATCGAGGGGGCGAGACCCAGTACTTC. Its translation is CASSQDRGGETQYF. The genes are TRBV4-2 and TRBJ2-5, with 7 bases identical to TRBD1. CDR1 is LGHNA, CDR2 YNFKEQ, per germline. V shed 0 bases, J shed 5 bases, and the junction held 3 bases outside the gene matches. This CDR3 spans 14 amino acids.

V usage is TRBV27 and J usage is TRBJ2-3, with D tentatively TRBD1 (5 bases). V gave up 5 bases and J gave up 2 bases, with 14 bases separating them. From germline, CDR1 is MNHEY and CDR2 SMNVEV (reference sequence). CDR3 length: 15 amino acids. The CDR3 DNA is TGTGCCAGCAGTCTAACAGGCCCGGTCACAGATACGCAGTATTTT. This encodes CASSLTGPVTDTQYF.

The chain recombines TRBV12-3 or TRBV12-4 with TRBJ1-3; D not resolved. The length of the CDR3 is 13 residues. The V end lost 3 bases, the J end lost 8 bases, and 11 bases lay between the germline ends. In DNA form, the CDR3 reads TGTGCCAGCAGTTTTGCCGGGTCAGACACCATATATTTT. This codes for CASSFAGSDTIYF.

This rearrangement joins TRBV7-9 to TRBJ2-1; maybe TRBD2 (5 bases). In germline, CDR1 is SEHNR, CDR2 FQNEAQ (reference sequence). Trimming shortened V by 5 bases and J by 6 bases, and 11 bases separated the two germline ends. The CDR3 length is 13 residues. CDR3 nucleotide sequence: TGTGCCAGCAGCCCCTTAAGCGGCAATGAGCAGTTCTTC. Protein product: CASSPLSGNEQFF.

The chain has TRBV6-5 and TRBJ1-3; D is perhaps TRBD1 (6 bases). Germline CDR1 is MNHEY and CDR2 is SVGAGI. The V end was cut by 4 bases, the J end by 0 bases, with 7 bases between. The CDR3 covers 14 residues. In nucleotides, the CDR3 is TGTGCCAGCAGTTCGGACAGCTCTGGAAACACCATATATTTT. It codes for CASSSDSSGNTIYF.

The rearrangement links TRBV7-2 to TRBJ2-7; 10 nucleotides align to TRBD2. Per the germline V gene, CDR1 is SGHTA and CDR2 is FQGNSA. The CDR3 is 14 residues long. J gave up 5 bases and V 3 bases, and 4 bases lay outside the gene matches. CDR3 nucleotide sequence: TGTGCCAGCAGCTTTATAGCGGGAGGAAACGAGCAGTACTTC. This encodes CASSFIAGGNEQYF.